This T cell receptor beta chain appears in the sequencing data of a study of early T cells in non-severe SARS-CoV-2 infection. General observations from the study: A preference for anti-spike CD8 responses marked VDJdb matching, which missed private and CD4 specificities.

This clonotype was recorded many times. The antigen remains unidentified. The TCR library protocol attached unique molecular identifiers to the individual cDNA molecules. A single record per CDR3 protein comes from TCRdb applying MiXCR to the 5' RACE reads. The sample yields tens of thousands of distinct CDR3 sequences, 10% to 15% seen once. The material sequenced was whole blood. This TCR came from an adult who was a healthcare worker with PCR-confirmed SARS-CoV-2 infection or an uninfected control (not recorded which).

CDR3 protein: CASSSPGLTAEQYF. The CDR3, as DNA: TGTGCCAGCAGCTCCCCGGGCCTTACGGCGGAGCAGTACTTC. The chain joins TRBV7-2 to TRBJ2-7; no clear D. The CDR3 sequence is 14 residues long. CDR1 and CDR2 from the germline V gene are SGHTA and FQGNSA. Trimming took off 4 bases at V and 7 bases at J, with 17 bases between the two ends.